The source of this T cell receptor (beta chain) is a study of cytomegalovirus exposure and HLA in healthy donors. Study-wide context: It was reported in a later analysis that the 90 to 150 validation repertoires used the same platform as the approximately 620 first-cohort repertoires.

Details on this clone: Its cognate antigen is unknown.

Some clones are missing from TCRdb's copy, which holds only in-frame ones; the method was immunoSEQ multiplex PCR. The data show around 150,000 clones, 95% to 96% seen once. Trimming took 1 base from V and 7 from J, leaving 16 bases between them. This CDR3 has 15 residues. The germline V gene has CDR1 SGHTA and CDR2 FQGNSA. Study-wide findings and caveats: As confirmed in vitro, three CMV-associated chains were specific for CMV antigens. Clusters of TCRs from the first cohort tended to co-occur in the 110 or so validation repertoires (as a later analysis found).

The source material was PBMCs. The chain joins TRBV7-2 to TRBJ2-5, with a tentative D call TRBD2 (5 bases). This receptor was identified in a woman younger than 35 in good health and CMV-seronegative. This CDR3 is CASSLGGSGIATQYF. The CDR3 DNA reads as TGTGCCAGCAGCTTAGGAGGGTCAGGTATTGCGACCCAGTACTTC.